Below are 7 T cell receptor beta chains sequenced from a single sample in a study of CD8+ T cells in alopecia areata. Sequencing used cDNA as its template, made by extracting RNA and reverse transcribing it. Only in-frame clones appear in the TCRdb table, and some are missing; sequencing was by immunoSEQ multiplex PCR. The table records a few hundred thousand clones, 35% to 40% of them present only once. This sample's treatment: oral pan-JAK inhibitor, 5-10 mg twice daily. Sequencing was performed on CD4+ T cells sorted from blood, taken at roughly week 30, from a patient treated with tofacitinib. The receptors were sampled from a human donor with alopecia areata.

The chain joins TRBV7-9 to TRBJ2-6; tentatively, D is TRBD1 (5 bases). CDR3 length: 16 residues. Germline CDR1 is SEHNR and CDR2 is FQNEAQ (reference sequence). The V gene lost 1 base and the J gene lost 0 bases, with 7 bases spanning the gap. The CDR3 DNA sequence: TGTGCCAGCAGCTTAGATAGGGGCTCTGGGGCCAACGTCCTGACTTTC. Translating gives CASSLDRGSGANVLTF.

CDR3: CAWSAGTGPRDQPQHF. For the CDR3, the DNA is TGTGCCTGGAGTGCCGGCACGGGGCCCCGGGATCAGCCCCAGCATTTT. V is TRBV30 and J is TRBJ1-5, with D possibly being TRBD1 (5 bases). Per germline, CDR1 GTSNPN and CDR2 SVGIG (reference sequence). Deletions cut 1 base from V and 5 bases from J, with 18 bases between. The CDR3 extends over 16 amino acids. The full variable domain, in which reference TRBV30 and TRBJ1-5 provide the parts outside the CDR3, is SQTIHQWPATLVQPVGSPLSLECTVEGTSNPNLYWYRQAAGRGLQLLFYSVGIGQISSEVPQNLSASRPQDRQFILSSKKLLLSDSGFYLCAWSAGTGPRDQPQHFGDGTRLSIL.

The chain carries TRBV10-3 and TRBJ2-7; tentatively, D is TRBD1 (6 bases). The CDR3 spans 12 residues. The V and J ends lost 8 bases and 0 bases respectively, with 8 bases between them. The V gene's germline CDR1 is ENHRY and CDR2 SYGVKD. The CDR3 sequence is CAIRDNSYEQYF. In nucleotides, the CDR3 is TGTGCCATCCGGGACAACTCCTACGAGCAGTACTTC.

V and J are TRBV2 and TRBJ2-3; TRBD2 agrees at 8 bases. Per germline, CDR1 SNHLY and CDR2 FYNNEI. This CDR3 spans 13 amino acids. Trimming removed 5 bases from V and 4 bases from J; junction bases left unmatched: 2. CDR3 bases: TGTGCCAGCAGTCTCGGGAGGGCAGATACGCAGTATTTT. Its translation is CASSLGRADTQYF.

The chain employs TRBV9 and TRBJ1-2, with 12 bases lining up with TRBD1. Losses at the gene ends were 2 bases for V and 4 bases for J; bases not matched to a gene: 3. The CDR3 length is 15 residues. Germline V lookup: CDR1 SGDLS, CDR2 YYNGEE. This chain's CDR3 is CASSVGTGGFYGYTF. The CDR3 nucleotides are TGTGCCAGCAGCGTTGGGACAGGGGGCTTCTATGGCTACACCTTC.

The chain recombines TRBV5-6 with TRBJ2-6; the D is unclear. V gave up 1 base and J gave up 4 bases, with 12 bases separating them. The CDR3 covers 16 residues. Germline V CDR1 and CDR2: SGHDT, YYEEEE. The CDR3 is CASSLSFSTGANVLTF. CDR3 DNA sequence: TGTGCCAGCAGCTTGTCGTTCAGTACCGGGGCCAACGTCCTGACTTTC.

V usage is TRBV30 and J usage is TRBJ1-1; possibly TRBD1 for D (5 bases). The V and J ends lost 4 bases and 0 bases respectively, with 12 bases between them. The CDR3 runs 14 residues. Germline V gene data show CDR1 as GTSNPN and CDR2 as SVGIG (reference sequence). This CDR3 is CAWTFGTVNTEAFF. The CDR3 region has the DNA TGTGCCTGGACCTTTGGGACCGTGAACACTGAAGCTTTCTTT.